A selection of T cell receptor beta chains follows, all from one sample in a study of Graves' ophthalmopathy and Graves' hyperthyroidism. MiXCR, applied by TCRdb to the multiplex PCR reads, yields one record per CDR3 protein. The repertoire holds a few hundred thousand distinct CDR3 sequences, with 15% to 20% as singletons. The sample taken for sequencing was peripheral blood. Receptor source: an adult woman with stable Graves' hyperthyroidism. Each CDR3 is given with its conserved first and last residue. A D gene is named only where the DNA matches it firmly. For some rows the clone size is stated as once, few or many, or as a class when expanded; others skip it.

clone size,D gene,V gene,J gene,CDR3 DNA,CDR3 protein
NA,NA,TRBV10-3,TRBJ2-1,TGTGCCATCAGTGAAGGCGGTAGTTTGAATGAGCAGTTCTTC,CAISEGGSLNEQFF
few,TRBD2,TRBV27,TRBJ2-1,TGTGCCAGCGCCGAGCGGGAGTTATACAATGAGCAGTTCTTC,CASAERELYNEQFF
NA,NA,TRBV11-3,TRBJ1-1,TGTGCCAGCAGCACCTACAGTCAGGGGGCTTTCTTT,CASSTYSQGAFF
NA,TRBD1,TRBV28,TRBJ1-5,TGTGCCAGCAGTGTACAGGGGGTTGGGGATCAGCCCCAGCATTTT,CASSVQGVGDQPQHF
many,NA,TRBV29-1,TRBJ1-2,TGCAGCGCCCCGATGGGTCCACCTTATGGCTACACCTTC,CSAPMGPPYGYTF
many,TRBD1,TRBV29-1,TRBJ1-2,TGCAGCGTGACAGGGGATAGGGGGGGATATGGCTACACCTTC,CSVTGDRGGYGYTF
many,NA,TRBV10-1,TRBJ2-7,TGCGCCTGGGTTTGGTTTCTCGGGTCTACGTCGGAGCAGTACTTC,CAWVWFLGSTSEQYF
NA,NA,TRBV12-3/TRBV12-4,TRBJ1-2,TGTGCCAGCACTCCAGGAAGATACCTAACCTATGGCTACACCTTC,CASTPGRYLTYGYTF
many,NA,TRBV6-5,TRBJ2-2,TGTGCCAGCAGTTACGACGCCACCGGGGAGCTGTTTTTT,CASSYDATGELFF
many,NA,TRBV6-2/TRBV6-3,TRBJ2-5,TGTGCCAGCAATGACAGGAGAGGAGGCCAAGAGACCCAGTACTTC,CASNDRRGGQETQYF
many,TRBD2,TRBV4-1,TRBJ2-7,TGCGCCAGCAGCCAAGGACTAGCGGGAGCGGGCGAGCAGTACTTC,CASSQGLAGAGEQYF
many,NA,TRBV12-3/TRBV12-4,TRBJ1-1,TGTGCCAGCAGTTCAGGGAGTCCTGAAGCTTTCTTT,CASSSGSPEAFF
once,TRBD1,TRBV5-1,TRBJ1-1,TGCGCCAGCAGCCTGCTAAGGACAGGGTCGAGCACTGAAGCTTTCTTT,CASSLLRTGSSTEAFF
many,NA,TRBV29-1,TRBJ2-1,TGCAGCGTTGAAGATCTTAGGACACAAAACTACAATGAGCAGTTCTTC,CSVEDLRTQNYNEQFF
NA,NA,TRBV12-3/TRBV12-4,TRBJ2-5,TGTGCCAGCAGTCCCGCGGAGGTTCCGGAGACCCAGTACTTC,CASSPAEVPETQYF
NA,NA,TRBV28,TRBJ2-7,TGTGCCAGCAGTTCGACACGTTGGGGCGAGCAGTACTTC,CASSSTRWGEQYF
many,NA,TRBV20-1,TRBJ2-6,TGCAGTGCTAGAATACAGAGCTCTGGGGCCAACGTCCTGACTTTC,CSARIQSSGANVLTF